These 13 T cell receptor beta chains were sequenced from one sample in a study of CXCR4 blockade with PD-1 therapy in pancreatic cancer. Generated by immunoSEQ multiplex PCR, the TCRdb table keeps only in-frame clones and is missing some. The data contain 2,500 to 3,500 clones, less than 40% of them singletons. The sample taken for sequencing was tumor tissue. The receptors derive from a human donor with pancreatic ductal adenocarcinoma.

This clone has more than one count but fewer than ten. It is unclear where the CDR3 begins or ends on the DNA, so no DNA is shown, and the CDR3 is as TCRdb lists it. CDR3 in amino acids: CASNQFGAGNTEAFF. The chain recombines TRBV11-3 with TRBJ1-1; the tabulated D call, TRBD1, remains unverified against the DNA. The V gene's germline CDR1 is SGHNT and CDR2 YENEEA. Including both end residues, the CDR3 is 15 amino acids long.

This clone has just a few counts. The chain employs TRBV7-5 and TRBJ2-3; TRBD2 is taken as the D call from the table, unchecked against the DNA. TRBV7-5 is classified as a pseudogene. The CDR3 consists of 17 residues. Written as DNA, the CDR3 is TGTGCCAGCAGCCCACCAACTGATGTAGCGGGGTCAGATACGCAGTATTTT. It translates to CASSPPTDVAGSDTQYF.

The chain employs TRBV28 and TRBJ2-7; TRBD1 agrees at 7 bases. V lost 4 bases, J lost 3 bases, and 9 bases stayed unmatched. The CDR3 runs 15 residues. Germline V gives CDR1 MDHEN, CDR2 SYDVKM. The CDR3 bases are TGTGCCAGCAGTTCAACAGGGGCCCTAAGCTACGAGCAGTACTTC. The encoded protein is CASSSTGALSYEQYF.

This chain uses TRBV5-1 with TRBJ2-3; possible D gene TRBD1, 5 bases. The CDR3 sequence is 15 residues long. V lost 1 base, J lost 4 bases, and 13 bases lay in between. Germline loops: CDR1 SGHRS, CDR2 YFSETQ. CDR3 residues: CASSLSGFQADTQYF. The CDR3 DNA follows: TGCGCCAGCAGCTTGTCAGGGTTCCAGGCAGATACGCAGTATTTT. The entire variable domain, with the rest obtained from reference TRBV5-1 and TRBJ2-3, is as follows: KAGVTQTPRYLIKTRGQQVTLSCSPISGHRSVSWYQQTPGQGLQFLFEYFSETQRNKGNFPGRFSGRQFSNSRSEMNVSTLELGDSALYLCASSLSGFQADTQYFGPGTRLTVL.

V gene TRBV19 combines with J gene TRBJ1-4; D call uncertain. The CDR3 extends over 15 amino acids. CDR1 LNHDA and CDR2 SQIVND come from the germline V gene (reference sequence). Trimming pared 1 base from V and 8 bases from J, leaving 14 bases between. CDR3 DNA sequence: TGTGCCAGTAGTATAGTGGCCACGATGGGAGAAAAACTGTTTTTT. Its translation is CASSIVATMGEKLFF.

This rearrangement joins TRBV28 to TRBJ2-7, with D possibly TRBD1 on 6 matching bases. Germline V CDR1 and CDR2: MDHEN, SYDVKM. V was shortened by 5 bases and J by 4 bases, with 18 bases between the two germline ends. The CDR3 runs 15 residues. DNA for the CDR3: TGTGCCAGCAGTCCCGGGACATCCGAGGGATACGAGCAGTACTTC. Translation gives CASSPGTSEGYEQYF.

The gene calls are TRBV5-1 and TRBJ2-1, with D possibly matching TRBD2 (5 bases). The germline CDR1 and CDR2 sequences are SGHRS and YFSETQ. The CDR3 consists of 16 residues. Trimming stripped 5 bases from V and 4 bases from J, with 19 bases between. The CDR3 region has the DNA TGCGCCAGCAGAGATTCGACGGGGAAACCTTACAATGAGCAGTTCTTC. It specifies CASRDSTGKPYNEQFF.

This clone has just a few counts. The genes are TRBV23-1 and TRBJ2-7; TRBD1 matches 10 bases. TRBV23-1 is filed as an ORF, its function uncertain. The ends lost 6 bases at V and 4 bases at J; junction bases unmatched: 12. This CDR3 comprises 16 residues. CDR3 nucleotides: TGCGCCAGCAGCTATTCCGGGACAGGGGAGTCATACGAGCAGTACTTC. It specifies CASSYSGTGESYEQYF.

This clone was counted a few times. This rearrangement joins TRBV30 to TRBJ1-2, with no clear D. CDR1 is GTSNPN and CDR2 is SVGIG in the germline V gene (reference sequence). Trimming took 0 bases from V and 8 from J, leaving 13 bases between them. The CDR3 covers 13 residues. The CDR3, as DNA: TGTGCCTGGAGTGTAGTGGGCCTCGAGGGCTACACCTTC. As protein: CAWSVVGLEGYTF. Full variable domain (remainder filled in from reference TRBV30 and TRBJ1-2): SQTIHQWPATLVQPVGSPLSLECTVEGTSNPNLYWYRQAAGRGLQLLFYSVGIGQISSEVPQNLSASRPQDRQFILSSKKLLLSDSGFYLCAWSVVGLEGYTFGSGTRLTVV.

This clone was found a few times. The V call is TRBV28, the J call TRBJ1-2; a weak D match, TRBD1 (6 bases). V lost 9 bases and J 4 bases, leaving 21 bases between the germline ends. CDR3 length: 15 residues. Germline CDR1 reads MDHEN; CDR2 reads SYDVKM. The CDR3 loop is CASTPEGEGTYGYTF. Written as DNA, the CDR3 is TGTGCCAGYACCCCCGAGGGGGAAGGGACCTATGGCTACACCTTC.

The rearrangement links TRBV18 to TRBJ2-3; D ambiguous. Germline loops: CDR1 KGHSH, CDR2 LQKENI. Between the trimmed V and J ends, which lost 0 bases and 5 bases, there was a span of 6 bases. CDR3 length equals 13 residues. The CDR3 protein is CASSPPERDTQYF. In DNA, the CDR3 is TGTGCCAGCTCACCACCAGAAAGAGATACGCAGTATTTT.

V usage is TRBV28 and J usage is TRBJ2-2; the match to TRBD2 covers 12 bases. This CDR3 has 20 residues. The V and J ends lost 3 bases and 6 bases, in that order; junction bases with no gene match: 17. Germline V gene lookup returns CDR1 MDHEN and CDR2 SYDVKM. CDR3 sequence: CASSFSPGLAGAIGSGELFF. CDR3 nucleotides: TGTGCCAGCAGTTTCTCTCCGGGACTAGCGGGCGCCATTGGTTCCGGGGAGCTGTTTTTT. Full variable domain (outside the CDR3, taken from reference TRBV28 and TRBJ2-2): DVKVTQSSRYLVKRTGEKVFLECVQDMDHENMFWYRQDPGLGLRLIYFSYDVKMKEKGDIPEGYSVSREKKERFSLILESASTNQTSMYLCASSFSPGLAGAIGSGELFFGEGSRLTVL.

V gene TRBV14 combines with J gene TRBJ1-1; D unresolved. The CDR3 sequence is 10 residues long. Deletions cut 1 base from V and 6 bases from J, with 0 bases between. Germline loops: CDR1 SGHDN, CDR2 FVKESK. The CDR3 region has the DNA TGTGCCAGCAGCCAAGCTGAAGCTTTCTTT. Translating it yields CASSQAEAFF.